Presented here are 10 T cell receptor beta chains from one specimen sequenced in a study of low-dose radiotherapy and immunotherapy resistance in tumors. With TRAV- and TRBV-specific primers, first-strand cDNA was made, covering the alpha and beta chains. It was with a constant-region primer and a V-primer adapter that TCRs were amplified over roughly 19 PCR cycles. TCRdb ran MiXCR on the reads and lists one entry per CDR3 protein. This table holds 60,000 to 90,000 distinct CDR3 sequences, around a third found once. Time point specified: before trial treatment. The sequenced sample was PBMCs, obtained before treatment. The source of these receptors is a female donor with ovarian cancer.

In its sample, this clonotype was seen a few times. V is TRBV9 and J is TRBJ2-7; 9 positions match TRBD2. This CDR3 has 14 amino acids. V trimming: 3 bases; J trimming: 2 bases; junction bases outside the gene matches: 3. Germline assignment: CDR1 SGDLS and CDR2 YYNGEE. The CDR3 DNA follows: TGTGCCAGCAGCGCGACTAGCGGACCCTACGAGCAGTACTTC. It codes for CASSATSGPYEQYF.

This clonotype was seen many times. CDR3 in amino acids: CASSSDRNTEAFF. The DNA for the CDR3 is TGTGCCAGCAGCTCAGACAGAAACACTGAAGCTTTCTTT. The chain has TRBV7-9 and TRBJ1-1, with a weak D call TRBD1 (5 bases). This CDR3 has 13 residues. In germline, CDR1 is SEHNR, CDR2 FQNEAQ (reference sequence). Between the trimmed V and J ends, which lost 4 bases and 2 bases, there was a span of 8 bases.

The CDR3 here is CASSRITGDFEAFF. The CDR3, as DNA: TGTGCCAGCAGCCGAATTACAGGGGACTTTGAAGCTTTCTTT. V is TRBV7-8 and J is TRBJ1-1; 7 bases agree with TRBD1. Germline V lookup: CDR1 SGHVS, CDR2 FQNEAQ. This CDR3 is 14 amino acids long. V lost 5 bases and J lost 7; bases outside the gene matches: 10.

This clonotype showed up many times. The chain joins TRBV7-2 to TRBJ2-7, with 8 bases identical to TRBD1. The J segment lost 6 bases and the V segment lost 4 bases, leaving 5 bases of the junction unmatched. The germline V gene has CDR1 SGHTA and CDR2 FQGNSA. The CDR3 spans 13 residues. The CDR3 is CASSWTGLGEQYF. DNA of the CDR3: TGTGCCAGCAGCTGGACAGGGCTGGGCGAGCAGTACTTC.

This clonotype was detected only once. The chain is built from TRBV28 and TRBJ2-2; 9 positions agree with TRBD1. The CDR3 sequence is 14 residues long. Trimming removed 10 bases from V and 2 bases from J; junction bases left unmatched: 5. From germline, CDR1 is MDHEN and CDR2 SYDVKM. The DNA for the CDR3 is TGTGCCATCCCGGGACAGGGTAACACCGGGGAGCTGTTTTTT. Translating it yields CAIPGQGNTGELFF.

This clonotype is termed medium-sized. The rearrangement uses TRBV28 and TRBJ2-1; TRBD1 matches at 7 bases. The CDR3 runs 16 residues. Germline V gene lookup returns CDR1 MDHEN and CDR2 SYDVKM. Trimming removed 5 bases from V and 0 bases from J; junction bases left unmatched: 7. The CDR3 DNA reads as TGTGCCAGCAGTCGGACAGGTGGAATCTCCTACAATGAGCAGTTCTTC. Its translation is CASSRTGGISYNEQFF.

Ten or more counts support this clonotype. This sequence joins TRBV27 and TRBJ1-1, with D possibly being TRBD1 (5 bases). Germline values: CDR1 MNHEY, CDR2 SMNVEV (reference sequence). V was shortened by 3 bases and J by 4 bases, with 12 bases between the two germline ends. The CDR3 covers 14 residues. CDR3: CASSFLFGGTEAFF. The CDR3 nucleotides read TGTGCCAGCAGTTTCCTTTTTGGGGGCACTGAAGCTTTCTTT.

The J gene is TRBJ1-5, the V gene TRBV7-2, with 9 bases fitting TRBD1. Trimming took 1 base from V and 5 from J; bases not matched to a gene: 3. Looked up from germline, CDR1 is SGHTA and CDR2 is FQGNSA. This CDR3 has 15 residues. CDR3 sequence (DNA): TGTGCCAGCAGCTTAGTGAGACAGGGGGATCAGCCCCAGCATTTT. This sequence encodes CASSLVRQGDQPQHF.

This clonotype was seen ten or more times. The J gene is TRBJ2-7, the V gene TRBV27, with TRBD1 matching over 7 bases. The germline CDR1 and CDR2 sequences are MNHEY and SMNVEV (reference sequence). V dropped 2 bases and J dropped 0; count of bases not matched to a gene: 10. The CDR3 is made up of 17 amino acids. In DNA form, the CDR3 reads TGTGCCAGCAGTTTAATTGTTGGGGGACAGACCTCCTACGAGCAGTACTTC. Protein sequence: CASSLIVGGQTSYEQYF.

The genes are TRBV6-5 and TRBJ2-3; 10 nucleotides match TRBD2. This CDR3 spans 16 amino acids. CDR1 is MNHEY and CDR2 is SVGAGI in the germline V gene. J gave up 8 bases and V 2 bases, and 10 bases lay outside the gene matches. CDR3 nucleotide sequence: TGTGCCAGCAGTTACCTCGGACTAGCGGTCGACAGTACGCAGTATTTT. This sequence encodes CASSYLGLAVDSTQYF.